This T cell receptor (beta chain) was sequenced for a study of HIV-infected children after antiretroviral therapy interruption. The TCR library was built from RNA with a 3' RACE protocol and unique molecular identifiers. Via MiXCR, TCRdb re-called the 3' RACE reads, giving one row per CDR3 protein. The sample holds approximately 96,000 distinct CDR3 sequences, 6.9% seen once. The CDR3 covers 15 residues. V lost 4 bases and J lost 3, with 14 bases in between. CDR1 and CDR2 from the germline V gene are SGHDN and FVKESK. Treatment indicated: PENTA 11 planned treatment interruption arm or continuous ART arm. Naive CD4+ CD45RA+ CD45RO- T cells were FACS-sorted from thawed PBMCs. Study observations and caveats: After treatment interruption started, naive CD4+ CDR3 overlap across time points dropped.

This clonotype was seen at least ten times. Antigen specificity is unknown. The chain links TRBV14 to TRBJ2-3, with D possibly called TRBD1 or TRBD2 (5 bases each). This receptor was taken from a pool of human donors with HIV. Sequenced material: CD45RA+ CD4+ T cells from PBMCs, pooled from several time points, taken from a donor given antiretroviral therapy, either interrupted or continuous. Described subset: naive CD4+ CD45RA+ CD45RO- T cells. CDR3 nucleotides: TGTGCCAGCAGCCTACCGGGACGGCGGACAGATACGCAGTATTTT. Translating it yields CASSLPGRRTDTQYF.